A single sample gave rise to the 15 T cell receptor beta chains below, sequenced in a study of blood T cells in healthy people across ages. Using a J-beta primer mix together with a sample-barcoded 5' primer, a second PCR was run for roughly 6 to 11 cycles. MiXCR, run by TCRdb on the 5' RACE reads, gives a single entry per CDR3 protein. The sample has approximately 960,000 distinct CDR3 sequences, roughly 29% seen once. These data also formed part of another study, on T cells of mothers and their children.

The specimen was blood. All receptors derive from a woman between 40 and 50 years old in good health.

V and J are TRBV13 and TRBJ2-4, with TRBD2 as a possible D gene (6 bases). V gave up 6 bases and J gave up 5 bases, with 20 bases separating them. The CDR3 runs 16 residues. Per germline, CDR1 PRHDT and CDR2 FYEKMQ (reference sequence). CDR3 sequence (DNA): TGTGCCAGCAGTCCCCCGTGGGGGGTCGGGGAAAACATTCAGTACTTC. As protein: CASSPPWGVGENIQYF.

This clonotype was observed at least ten times. The V gene is TRBV4-3, the J gene TRBJ2-1; the D gene is possibly TRBD1 (6 bases). Germline assignment: CDR1 LGHNA and CDR2 YSLEER. This CDR3 comprises 15 residues. V was clipped by 2 bases and J by 5 bases, with 13 bases between them. The CDR3 here is CASSQRAGANNEQFF. CDR3 nucleotide sequence: TGCGCCAGCAGCCAAAGGGCAGGGGCAAACAATGAGCAGTTCTTC.

This clonotype came up a few times. Given a much more abundant clone one base away, this may be a read error. The J gene is TRBJ1-2, the V gene TRBV3-1; TRBD1 aligns across 7 bases. The CDR3 runs 14 residues. The ends lost 3 bases at V and 3 bases at J; junction bases unmatched: 4. The germline gives CDR1 LGHDT, CDR2 YNNKEL (reference sequence). The CDR3 nucleotides read TGTGCCAGCAGCCAGGGGGACAGCCACTATGGCTACACCTTC. Translated: CASSQGDSHYGYTF.

This clonotype was observed a few times. The genes are TRBV29-1 and TRBJ2-7; 8 positions match TRBD1. The CDR3 spans 12 residues. V was clipped by 6 bases and J by 7 bases; unmatched bases: 8. Looked up from germline, CDR1 is SQVTM and CDR2 is ANQGSEA. CDR3 in DNA: TGCAGCGTCAACAGGGGGAACAATGAGCAGTACTTC. Its translation: CSVNRGNNEQYF.

As for this clonotype: One end of the junction fails to match germline, which may point to a read error. The J gene is TRBJ2-5, the V gene TRBV4-3; D is possibly TRBD1 (6 bases). Germline V CDR1 and CDR2: LGHNA, YSLEER. The CDR3 sequence is 14 residues long. The CDR3 protein is CASSQGIGGETRYF. DNA for the CDR3: TGCGCCAGCAGCCAAGGAATAGGGGGAGAGACCCGGTACTTC.

This clonotype was counted ten times or more. The V and J genes are TRBV6-5 and TRBJ1-1, with D possibly being TRBD1 (6 bases). V lost 5 bases and J lost 5, with 12 bases in between. CDR1 is MNHEY and CDR2 is SVGAGI in the germline V gene. The CDR3 spans 13 residues. The CDR3 sequence is CASSRTRGTEAFF. In DNA, the CDR3 is TGTGCCAGCAGTCGAACCAGGGGTACTGAAGCTTTCTTT.

V is TRBV18 and J is TRBJ2-2, with D perhaps TRBD1 (6 bases). The CDR3 has 18 amino acids. Trimming left V 4 bases short and J 0 bases short, with 18 bases between. The germline V gene encodes CDR1 KGHSH and CDR2 LQKENI. Here the CDR3 DNA reads TGTGCCAGCTCACAGTCCCGGATTGGGGGCACGAACACCGGGGAGCTGTTTTTT. It translates to CASSQSRIGGTNTGELFF.

The V and J genes are TRBV4-1 and TRBJ2-7; 9 nucleotides line up with TRBD1. The V gene end was trimmed by 4 bases and the J gene end by 9 bases; junction bases not matched to a gene: 13. Germline values: CDR1 MGHRA, CDR2 YSYEKL. CDR3 length: 15 amino acids. DNA for the CDR3: TGCGCCAGCAGCCTACAGACAGGGGGAACGAACGGGCAGTACTTC. The encoded protein is CASSLQTGGTNGQYF.

V gene TRBV12-3 or TRBV12-4 combines with J gene TRBJ1-5, with D perhaps TRBD1 (5 bases). With 5 bases removed from V and 6 bases from J, the gap between germline ends came to 14 bases. The length of the CDR3 is 14 residues. CDR3 loop: CASSPSQGVQPQHF. The CDR3 DNA reads as TGTGCCAGCAGTCCTTCCCAGGGAGTTCAGCCCCAGCATTTT.

Worth noting for this clonotype: Since a much larger clone is just one base distant, this may be a read error. The chain uses TRBV12-3 or TRBV12-4 and TRBJ2-1, with 8 bases identical to TRBD2. The V segment lost 6 bases and the J segment 8 bases; nucleotides outside the gene matches: 6. This CDR3 comprises 13 residues. The CDR3 DNA follows: TGTGCCAGCAGGCGGGGGGATATTGATGAGCAGTTCTTC. Amino acid sequence: CASRRGDIDEQFF.

In its sample, this clonotype was seen many times. This sequence joins TRBV10-3 and TRBJ2-5, with 12 bases identical to TRBD2. This CDR3 region has 15 residues. Looked up from germline, CDR1 is ENHRY and CDR2 is SYGVKD. V dropped 3 bases and J dropped 5; count of bases not matched to a gene: 4. CDR3 residues: CAISDTGTSGETQYF. The CDR3 DNA follows: TGTGCCATCAGTGATACCGGGACTAGCGGGGAGACCCAGTACTTC.

This clonotype was picked up one time. The CDR3 spells CASSTGGGYDEQYF. The CDR3 nucleotides read TGCGCCAGCAGCACCGGTGGAGGGTACGATGAGCAGTACTTC. The V and J genes are TRBV5-1 and TRBJ2-5; maybe TRBD2 (6 bases). Germline CDR1 SGHRS, CDR2 YFSETQ. V was pared by 4 bases and J by 11 bases, with 21 bases between. This CDR3 has 14 amino acids.

This clonotype appeared once. This may be a read error: a much more frequent sequence differs by one nucleotide. The genes are TRBV7-2 and TRBJ2-1; 12 bases align to TRBD1. V shed 6 bases and J 7 bases; nucleotides not matched to a gene: 10. CDR1 and CDR2 (germline): SGHTA, FQGNSA. The CDR3 length is 16 residues. The CDR3 protein is CASSHPPGQGANEQFF. The CDR3, as DNA: TGTGCCAGCAGTCACCCCCCGGGACAGGGGGCAAATGAGCAGTTCTTC.

This clonotype appeared many times. This CDR3 reads CASSYTRETGETQYF. The DNA for the CDR3 is TGTGCCAGCAGTTACACCAGGGAGACTGGAGAGACCCAGTACTTC. The gene calls are TRBV6-2 or TRBV6-3 and TRBJ2-5; D assignment may be TRBD1 or TRBD2 (5 bases each). The germline V gene encodes CDR1 MNHEY and CDR2 SVGEGT. V was shortened by 2 bases and J by 4 bases, with 14 bases between the two germline ends. CDR3 length equals 15 residues.

This clonotype has ten or more counts. The rearrangement links TRBV5-1 to TRBJ2-7; 8 bases line up with TRBD2. From germline, CDR1 is SGHRS and CDR2 YFSETQ. The CDR3 extends over 17 amino acids. V was pared by 0 bases and J by 0 bases, with 8 bases of the junction left unmatched. Written as DNA, the CDR3 is TGCGCCAGCAGCTTGGGGATTCGGGGGGGGAGCTCCTACGAGCAGTACTTC. Translated, it gives CASSLGIRGGSSYEQYF.